One T cell receptor (beta chain) is described in this entry. The entry originates in a study of OX40 agonist ivuxolimab in advanced cancers. Looked up from germline, CDR1 is ENHRY and CDR2 is SYGVKD. This CDR3 is 14 amino acids long. V lost 9 bases to trimming and J lost 4 bases, with 18 bases between them. The data were produced by immunoSEQ multiplex PCR, yet TCRdb's version contains in-frame clones alone and is incomplete. The repertoire includes about 82,000 clones, approximately 86% of them detected once, and around 6% sits in the top ten. This material consisted of CD4+ or CD8+ T cells sorted from blood, taken in a trial of the OX40 agonist ivuxolimab. This chain uses TRBV10-3 with TRBJ1-1, with D perhaps matching TRBD1 (5 bases). The TCR originated in an adult with an advanced solid tumor such as melanoma, head and neck, liver or kidney cancer. Here the CDR3 reads CAIWGGDWGTEAFF. For the CDR3, the DNA is TGTGCCATATGGGGAGGGGATTGGGGCACTGAAGCTTTCTTT.